Listed here is a single T cell receptor (beta chain). Its specificity is not known. The data were obtained in a study of T cell responses to AZD1222 COVID-19 vaccine. Study-wide results and limits: When two AZD1222 doses had been given, Spike-specific TCR breadth and depth rose. Regions left unmutated in variants are reportedly the target of nearly half of spike-specific TCRs. Clonal diversity may have been underestimated in mostly white British donors. Among those given AZD1222, only 5 to 7 were seropositive at baseline.

TCRdb's copy holds only in-frame clones and misses some; the assay was immunoSEQ multiplex PCR. Among approximately 160,000 clones listed, approximately 90% were seen once. The sequence was obtained from an adult in good health. The input for sequencing was peripheral blood, taken on day 0 of AZD1222 vaccination.

The CDR3, as DNA: TGTGCCAGCAGTGTTCGGGCAGGGAAGGAGGGGACTGAAGCTTTCTTT. It yields the protein CASSVRAGKEGTEAFF. The rearrangement joins TRBV6-1 to TRBJ1-1; D is perhaps TRBD1 (5 bases). The CDR3 is 16 residues long. Germline V gene data show CDR1 as MNHNS and CDR2 as SASEGT. V gave up 4 bases and J gave up 5 bases, with 20 bases separating them.